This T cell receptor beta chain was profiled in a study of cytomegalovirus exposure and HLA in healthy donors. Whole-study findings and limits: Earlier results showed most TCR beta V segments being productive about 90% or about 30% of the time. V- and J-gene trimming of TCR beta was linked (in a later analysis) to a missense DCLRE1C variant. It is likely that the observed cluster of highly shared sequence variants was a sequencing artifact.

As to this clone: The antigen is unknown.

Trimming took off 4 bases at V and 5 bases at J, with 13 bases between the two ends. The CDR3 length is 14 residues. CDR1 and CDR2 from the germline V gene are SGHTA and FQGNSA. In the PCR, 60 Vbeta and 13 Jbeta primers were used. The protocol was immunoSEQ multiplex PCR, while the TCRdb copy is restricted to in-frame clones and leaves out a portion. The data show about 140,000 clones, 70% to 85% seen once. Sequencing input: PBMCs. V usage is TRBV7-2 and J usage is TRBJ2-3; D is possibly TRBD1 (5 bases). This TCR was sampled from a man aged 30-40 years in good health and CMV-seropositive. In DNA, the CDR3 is TGTGCCAGCAGCTCCAGGGTCTTGGGAGATACGCAGTATTTT. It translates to CASSSRVLGDTQYF.